What follows are 26 T cell receptor beta chains derived from one specimen sequenced in a study of type 1 regulatory T cells. TCRdb passed the reads through MiXCR, listing each CDR3 protein once. The sample lists about 68,000 distinct CDR3 sequences, approximately 64% occurring once. Their specific antigens are unknown. The sequenced material came from cultured T cells, either the whole culture or a sorted T cell fraction (not recorded which). This sample's subset: Tr1-enriched cell product generated in vitro against host alloantigens. These receptors were obtained from a human donor in good health.

The rearrangement uses TRBV6-2 or TRBV6-3 and TRBJ2-5, with 9 positions matching TRBD2. Germline assignment: CDR1 MNHEY and CDR2 SVGEGT. The ends lost 2 bases at V and 5 bases at J; junction bases unmatched: 6. The length of the CDR3 is 15 residues. The CDR3: CASSYPAGGGETQYF. The CDR3 nucleotides read TGTGCCAGCAGTTACCCAGCGGGAGGAGGGGAGACCCAGTACTTC.

This chain connects TRBV4-1 to TRBJ2-7; TRBD2 is a possible D gene (5 bases). The CDR3 runs 12 residues. The V end was cut by 5 bases, the J end by 6 bases, with 11 bases between. Germline V gene data show CDR1 as MGHRA and CDR2 as YSYEKL. CDR3: CASSGGLSEQYF. CDR3 bases: TGCGCCAGCAGCGGCGGGTTGTCCGAGCAGTACTTC.

This clonotype was seen only a few times. The J gene is TRBJ1-1, the V gene TRBV15, with D perhaps matching TRBD1 (5 bases). Trimming took 0 bases from V and 3 from J, leaving 8 bases between them. This CDR3 is 14 amino acids long. Germline V gives CDR1 LNHNV, CDR2 YYDKDF (reference sequence). The CDR3 DNA follows: TGTGCCACCAGCAGAGACAGGGTGGACACTGAAGCTTTCTTT. Its protein is CATSRDRVDTEAFF.

The chain uses TRBV12-3 or TRBV12-4 and TRBJ2-3, with 7 bases aligning to TRBD2. CDR3 length: 19 residues. With V trimmed by 7 bases and J by 2 bases, 21 bases remained unmatched. CDR3 sequence reads: CASTRRRGGSGTNTDTQYF. CDR3 bases: TGTGCCAGCACCCGCCGGAGAGGAGGCTCCGGGACTAACACAGATACGCAGTATTTT.

The rearrangement links TRBV20-1 to TRBJ2-1; the match to TRBD2 covers 9 bases. Germline loops: CDR1 DFQATT, CDR2 SNEGSKA (reference sequence). The CDR3 sequence is 14 residues long. The V segment lost 5 bases and the J segment 4 bases; nucleotides outside the gene matches: 6. DNA of the CDR3: TGCAGTGCTGAGGGGACTAGCTATTACAATGAGCAGTTCTTC. Encoded protein: CSAEGTSYYNEQFF.

This clonotype was counted only a few times. At one end the junction does not follow the germline gene, possibly because of a read error. The chain has TRBV25-1 and TRBJ2-1; weak D call: TRBD2 (5 bases). Germline lookup yields CDR1 MGHDK and CDR2 SYGVNS. The CDR3 is 12 amino acids. The CDR3 is CASSKYGDEQFF. CDR3 DNA sequence: TGTGCCAGCAGTAAATACGGGGATGAGCAGTTCTTC. The full variable domain, rest sourced from reference TRBV25-1 and TRBJ2-1, is EADIYQTPRYLVIGTGKKITLECSQTMGHDKMYWYQQDPGMELHLIHYSYGVNSTEKGDLSSESTVSRIRTEHFPLTLESARPSHTSQYLCASSKYGDEQFFGPGTRLTVL.

The chain joins TRBV7-6 to TRBJ2-1; 12 nucleotides line up with TRBD2. The J segment lost 7 bases and the V segment lost 4 bases, leaving 14 bases of the junction unmatched. Germline lookup yields CDR1 SGHVS and CDR2 FNYEAQ. The CDR3 runs to 18 residues. CDR3 protein: CASSSMPSGRGIHNEQFF. CDR3 coding DNA: TGTGCCAGCAGCTCGATGCCTAGCGGGAGGGGAATCCATAATGAGCAGTTCTTC.

CDR3 residues: CSASISTTWGEQYF. CDR3 sequence (DNA): TGCAGTGCTAGTATTTCGACTACTTGGGGCGAGCAGTACTTC. V gene TRBV20-1 combines with J gene TRBJ2-7, with D tentatively TRBD2 (5 bases). CDR3 length equals 14 residues. Germline values: CDR1 DFQATT, CDR2 SNEGSKA (reference sequence). Trimming stripped 3 bases from V and 6 bases from J, with 18 bases between.

The rearrangement links TRBV30 to TRBJ1-1; D might be TRBD1 (6 bases). CDR1 and CDR2 (germline): GTSNPN, SVGIG (reference sequence). Deletions cut 3 bases from V and 11 bases from J, with 16 bases between. This CDR3 region has 12 residues. In nucleotides, the CDR3 is TGTGCCTGGAGGCGGACAGCCCTGGGCGCTTTCTTT. Protein product: CAWRRTALGAFF.

The rearrangement joins TRBV20-1 to TRBJ2-5; D is unresolved. CDR1 and CDR2 (germline): DFQATT, SNEGSKA (reference sequence). The CDR3 runs to 13 residues. V gave up 0 bases and J gave up 6 bases, with 11 bases separating them. The CDR3 nucleotides are TGCAGTGCTAGAGAGGTATCAAAGCAGACCCAGTACTTC. Encoded protein: CSAREVSKQTQYF.

This clonotype has at least ten counts. The chain couples TRBV20-1 to TRBJ1-5; 8 positions match TRBD1. Germline V gene sequence: CDR1 DFQATT, CDR2 SNEGSKA (reference sequence). With V trimmed by 3 bases and J by 3 bases, 1 base remained unmatched. This CDR3 has 13 amino acids. The CDR3 protein is CSARTGVNQPQHF. The CDR3 nucleotides are TGCAGTGCTAGGACAGGGGTCAATCAGCCCCAGCATTTT.

This clonotype was seen a handful of times. The V and J genes are TRBV5-1 and TRBJ2-1, with D unresolved. Trimming shortened V by 4 bases and J by 4 bases, and 12 bases separated the two germline ends. CDR3 size: 14 residues. The V gene's germline CDR1 is SGHRS and CDR2 YFSETQ. This chain's CDR3 is CASSLKDGYNEQFF. CDR3 bases: TGCGCCAGCAGCCTGAAGGACGGATACAATGAGCAGTTCTTC. Complete variable domain (other parts from reference TRBV5-1 and TRBJ2-1): KAGVTQTPRYLIKTRGQQVTLSCSPISGHRSVSWYQQTPGQGLQFLFEYFSETQRNKGNFPGRFSGRQFSNSRSEMNVSTLELGDSALYLCASSLKDGYNEQFFGPGTRLTVL.

This clonotype was recorded a few times. This chain uses TRBV7-3 with TRBJ2-1; 10 bases map to TRBD2. The V gene's germline CDR1 is SGHTA and CDR2 FQGTGA. This CDR3 comprises 16 residues. V shed 1 base and J 9 bases; nucleotides not matched to a gene: 9. The CDR3 bases are TGTGCCAGCAGCTTAATAGCACTAGCGGGGTGGGGTGAGCAGTTCTTC. This sequence encodes CASSLIALAGWGEQFF.

This sequence joins TRBV27 and TRBJ1-1; D might be TRBD1 (5 bases). The V end lost 9 bases, the J end lost 5 bases, and 16 bases lay between the germline ends. Germline V gives CDR1 MNHEY, CDR2 SMNVEV (reference sequence). The CDR3 covers 13 residues. The CDR3 DNA sequence: TGTGCCAGTCAGGGATCTGTAGAAACTGAAGCTTTCTTT. Residues: CASQGSVETEAFF.

The gene calls are TRBV5-1 and TRBJ1-1; D is possibly TRBD1 (6 bases). The CDR3 totals 16 residues. V lost 0 bases and J 3 bases, leaving 15 bases between the germline ends. Per germline, CDR1 SGHRS and CDR2 YFSETQ. This chain's CDR3 is CASSLVPPGVDTEAFF. CDR3 sequence (DNA): TGCGCCAGCAGCTTGGTCCCCCCAGGGGTGGACACTGAAGCTTTCTTT.

The chain has TRBV15 and TRBJ2-6; no reliable D call. The CDR3 consists of 17 residues. Germline-derived CDR1 and CDR2 are LNHNV and YYDKDF (reference sequence). Trimming removed 3 bases from V and 1 base from J, with 13 bases in between. The CDR3 DNA reads as TGTGCCACCAGCAGTGTAATAGGGTGGTCTGGGGCCAACGTCCTGACTTTC. It is translated as CATSSVIGWSGANVLTF. Complete variable domain (other parts from reference TRBV15 and TRBJ2-6): DAMVIQNPRYQVTQFGKPVTLSCSQTLNHNVMYWYQQKSSQAPKLLFHYYDKDFNNEADTPDNFQSRRPNTSFCFLDIRSPGLGDTAMYLCATSSVIGWSGANVLTFGAGSRLTVL.

V gene TRBV7-9 combines with J gene TRBJ1-3; D unclear. Trimming removed 1 base from V and 7 bases from J, with 11 bases in between. The length of the CDR3 is 14 residues. The V gene's germline CDR1 is SEHNR and CDR2 FQNEAQ (reference sequence). The CDR3 region is CASSLDVGGNTIYF. Written as DNA, the CDR3 is TGTGCCAGCAGCTTAGATGTCGGCGGCAACACCATATATTTT.

The chain links TRBV7-9 to TRBJ1-5; 8 nucleotides align to TRBD1. V lost 3 bases, J lost 4 bases, and 14 bases stayed unmatched. Germline V CDR1 and CDR2: SEHNR, FQNEAQ (reference sequence). This CDR3 contains 18 residues. The CDR3 region has the DNA TGTGCCAGCAGCTTGCTTAAAGGACAGGGCCTGGAAAATCAGCCCCAGCATTTT. This codes for CASSLLKGQGLENQPQHF.

The CDR3: CASTPDRGGGYNEQFF. In DNA form, the CDR3 reads TGTGCCAGCACTCCCGACCGAGGGGGAGGCTACAATGAGCAGTTCTTC. V is TRBV28 and J is TRBJ2-1, with D perhaps TRBD1 or TRBD2 (6 bases each). The CDR3 runs to 16 residues. Germline CDR1 MDHEN, CDR2 SYDVKM. V dropped 7 bases and J dropped 3 bases, with 19 bases sitting between them. The full variable domain, its missing parts supplied by reference TRBV28 and TRBJ2-1, is DVKVTQSSRYLVKRTGEKVFLECVQDMDHENMFWYRQDPGLGLRLIYFSYDVKMKEKGDIPEGYSVSREKKERFSLILESASTNQTSMYLCASTPDRGGGYNEQFFGPGTRLTVL.

The genes are TRBV24-1 and TRBJ2-1; TRBD2 might be the D (5 bases). The germline V gene has CDR1 KGHDR and CDR2 SFDVKD. V was shortened by 5 bases and J by 1 base, with 20 bases between the two germline ends. The CDR3 consists of 18 residues. CDR3: CATSGPSSSGMSYNEQFF. The CDR3 bases are TGTGCCACCAGTGGCCCCTCTTCCTCGGGAATGTCCTACAATGAGCAGTTCTTC.

This rearrangement joins TRBV19 to TRBJ2-1, with 7 bases fitting TRBD1. The J segment lost 6 bases and the V segment lost 6 bases, leaving 11 bases of the junction unmatched. CDR1 is LNHDA and CDR2 is SQIVND in the germline V gene (reference sequence). CDR3 length equals 15 residues. The CDR3 nucleotides read TGTGCCAGTAGAGCCGGGACAGCGAGTTTCAATGAGCAGTTCTTC. It translates to CASRAGTASFNEQFF.

This chain uses TRBV11-1 with TRBJ2-2, with a tentative D call TRBD1 (6 bases). Germline V lookup: CDR1 SGHAT, CDR2 FQDESV (reference sequence). The CDR3 spans 16 residues. The ends were cut back, 5 bases at V and 5 bases at J, with 18 bases in the middle. The CDR3 region has the DNA TGTGCCAGCAGCCACGGCGACAGGAGACTAACCGGGGAGCTGTTTTTT. Translated, it gives CASSHGDRRLTGELFF.

The chain has TRBV5-1 and TRBJ2-3; D tentatively reads TRBD1 or TRBD2 (5 bases each). Germline values: CDR1 SGHRS, CDR2 YFSETQ. V lost 0 bases, J lost 2 bases, and 7 bases lay in between. The CDR3 sequence is 14 residues long. The CDR3 protein is CASSLEGTTDTQYF. The CDR3 DNA sequence: TGCGCCAGCAGCTTGGAAGGGACCACAGATACGCAGTATTTT.

V usage is TRBV20-1 and J usage is TRBJ2-1, with 14 positions matching TRBD2. There are 15 residues in the CDR3. V dropped 5 bases and J dropped 9; count of bases not matched to a gene: 9. The germline CDR1 and CDR2 sequences are DFQATT and SNEGSKA (reference sequence). The CDR3 nucleotides read TGCAGTGCTGAACCGGGACTAGCGGGAGTGTTTGAGCAGTTCTTC. The encoded protein is CSAEPGLAGVFEQFF.

The CDR3 protein is CASSPPGVHEQFF. The CDR3 DNA is TGTGCCAGCAGCCCACCCGGGGTCCATGAGCAGTTCTTC. V gene TRBV3-1 combines with J gene TRBJ2-1; D possibly corresponds to TRBD2 (5 bases). The V and J ends lost 4 bases and 8 bases respectively, with 12 bases between them. CDR1 LGHDT and CDR2 YNNKEL come from the germline V gene (reference sequence). This CDR3 is 13 amino acids long.

The rearrangement uses TRBV12-3 or TRBV12-4 and TRBJ2-4, with TRBD1 matching over 7 bases. The CDR3 is 17 residues long. Germline trimming cut 5 bases from V and 2 bases from J; bases unmatched to any gene: 12. The CDR3, as DNA: TGTGCCAGCAGTCCGTCGGGACAGTACCAGTCCAAAAACATTCAGTACTTC. Amino acid sequence: CASSPSGQYQSKNIQYF.